The T cell receptor beta chain described here comes from a study of blood T cell repertoires in COVID-19. Some clones are missing from TCRdb's copy, which holds only in-frame ones; the method was immunoSEQ multiplex PCR. Among around 190,000 clones listed, around four fifths were seen once. V shed 9 bases and J 1 base; nucleotides not matched to a gene: 11. Germline CDR1 SGHNT, CDR2 YYREEE (reference sequence). This CDR3 region has 15 residues. The sequencing sample was made of peripheral blood. The chain combines TRBV5-4 with TRBJ2-5; TRBD2 aligns across 8 bases. This receptor was identified in a man aged 65 to 79 with active or convalescent COVID-19. The CDR3 nucleotides read TGTGCCACCAAACCCGGGGGGGCGATCCAAGAGACCCAGTACTTC. Its protein product is CATKPGGAIQETQYF.